Below, 23 T cell receptor beta chains from the same sample are listed, as sequenced in a study of regulatory T cells in long-lasting Graves disease. Noted time point: newly diagnosed GD, antithyroid drugs for less than 3 months. Isolated PBMC RNA provided the starting material for the TCR library. Arm-PCR of CDR3 regions and iRepertoire HTBI primers were the basis on which TCR beta libraries were built. TCRdb analysed the multiplex PCR reads with MiXCR anew, one entry per CDR3 protein. The data contain 620,000 or so distinct CDR3 sequences, roughly 15% of them seen just once; the ten biggest clones take up about 18%. These sequences were also reported in another study, on T cells in Graves' hyperthyroidism and ophthalmopathy.

Sequencing was performed on peripheral blood mononuclear cells (PBMCs), taken at new diagnosis, from a patient treated with antithyroid drugs. These receptors originate from a woman younger than 45 with Graves disease.

In its sample, this clonotype was seen many times. The chain carries TRBV7-9 and TRBJ1-2; D uncertain. The CDR3 consists of 13 residues. Germline CDR1 reads SEHNR; CDR2 reads FQNEAQ (reference sequence). Trimming left V 5 bases short and J 0 bases short, with 7 bases between. Here the CDR3 reads CASSLGANYGYTF. The CDR3, as DNA: TGTGCCAGCAGCCTCGGGGCTAACTATGGCTACACCTTC.

This clonotype was counted only a few times. V is TRBV11-3 and J is TRBJ2-1; no definite D call. Deletions cut 0 bases from V and 0 bases from J, with 12 bases between. The CDR3 covers 17 residues. Germline lookup yields CDR1 SGHNT and CDR2 YENEEA. The CDR3 reads CASSLEPERSSYNEQFF. DNA of the CDR3: TGTGCCAGCAGCTTAGAGCCGGAGCGTAGCTCCTACAATGAGCAGTTCTTC.

Regarding this clonotype: This likely came from a read error, as a far larger clone is one base away. This chain uses TRBV7-3 with TRBJ2-3; D not certain. The V gene's germline CDR1 is SGHTA and CDR2 FQGTGA. The CDR3 sequence is 13 residues long. Trimming took 5 bases from V and 2 from J, leaving 8 bases between them. The CDR3 loop reads CASSPQPTDTQYF. CDR3 bases: TGTGCCAGCAGCCCCCAACCCACAGATACGCAGTATTTT.

There are a few counts of this clonotype. The gene calls are TRBV18 and TRBJ1-2; 9 bases map to TRBD1. V gave up 1 base and J gave up 5 bases; unmatched junction bases: 8. This CDR3 contains 16 residues. Germline CDR1 KGHSH, CDR2 LQKENI. The CDR3 DNA is TGTGCCAGCTCACCACTTGAGACAGGGGGTCCATATGGCTACACCTTC. Encoded protein: CASSPLETGGPYGYTF.

The sample holds a few counts of this clonotype. The gene calls are TRBV19 and TRBJ1-5; D gene unclear. There are 14 residues in the CDR3. V was shortened by 7 bases and J by 0 bases, with 10 bases between the two germline ends. Germline CDR1 LNHDA, CDR2 SQIVND (reference sequence). Here the CDR3 reads CASMREGSNQPQHF. The CDR3 nucleotides read TGTGCCAGTATGAGGGAGGGTAGCAATCAGCCCCAGCATTTT.

In this sample, this clonotype turned up many times. This chain uses TRBV6-1 with TRBJ2-4, with a possible D match to TRBD2 (6 bases). The CDR3 sequence is 14 residues long. Trimming removed 2 bases at V and 12 bases at J, with 17 bases between. Germline CDR1 is MNHNS and CDR2 is SASEGT. The CDR3 loop is CASSESVEGWDQYF. CDR3 DNA: TGTGCCAGCAGTGAAAGTGTGGAGGGGTGGGATCAGTACTTC.

This clonotype came up many times. This chain joins TRBV7-2 and TRBJ1-2; D might be TRBD1 (6 bases). The ends were cut back, 5 bases at V and 4 bases at J, with 14 bases in the middle. The germline V gene has CDR1 SGHTA and CDR2 FQGNSA. CDR3 length: 14 residues. CDR3 coding DNA: TGTGCCAGCAGCCAAGGACAGACCCTCTATGGCTACACCTTC. It specifies CASSQGQTLYGYTF. Full variable domain (rest looked up from reference TRBV7-2 and TRBJ1-2): GAGVSQSPSNKVTEKGKDVELRCDPISGHTALYWYRQSLGQGLEFLIYFQGNSAPDKSGLPSDRFSAERTGGSVSTLTIQRTQQEDSAVYLCASSQGQTLYGYTFGSGTRLTVV.

This clonotype was counted a few times. V and J are TRBV9 and TRBJ1-1; TRBD1 might be the D (6 bases). Trimming removed 4 bases from V and 3 bases from J, with 19 bases in between. The CDR3 extends over 16 amino acids. Germline V lookup: CDR1 SGDLS, CDR2 YYNGEE. For the CDR3, the DNA is TGTGCCAGCAGCCCCATTTTCAGGGGCTGGGACACTGAAGCTTTCTTT. It encodes CASSPIFRGWDTEAFF.

This clonotype occurred many times. The chain joins TRBV12-3 or TRBV12-4 to TRBJ2-3; D unresolved. Trimming removed 1 base from V and 4 bases from J, with 9 bases in between. CDR3 length: 14 amino acids. The CDR3 reads CASSLGPSADTQYF. The DNA of the CDR3 is TGTGCCAGCAGTTTAGGCCCCAGCGCAGATACGCAGTATTTT.

Many counts were recorded for this clonotype. CDR3 sequence reads: CSASLGTSGSDEQFF. CDR3 in DNA: TGCAGTGCTAGTTTGGGGACTAGCGGGTCCGATGAGCAGTTCTTC. The chain employs TRBV20-1 and TRBJ2-1; 12 bases are a match to TRBD2. Germline assignment: CDR1 DFQATT and CDR2 SNEGSKA (reference sequence). This CDR3 comprises 15 residues. After removal of 3 bases from V and 8 bases from J, the junction contained 8 bases not matched to a gene.

This clonotype was seen repeatedly, ten times or more. The CDR3 coding sequence is TGTGCCACCAGTGATTTGGGGGAGGCGAACACCGGGGAGCTGTTTTTT. Amino acid sequence: CATSDLGEANTGELFF. The rearrangement links TRBV24-1 to TRBJ2-2, with D perhaps TRBD2 (6 bases). V was pared by 0 bases and J by 0 bases, with 7 bases between. Per germline, CDR1 KGHDR and CDR2 SFDVKD. The CDR3 is made up of 16 amino acids.

This clonotype was recorded a few times. The chain recombines TRBV4-1 with TRBJ2-1; TRBD2 might be the D (6 bases). V was clipped by 4 bases and J by 8 bases, with 12 bases between them. In germline, CDR1 is MGHRA, CDR2 YSYEKL. The CDR3 spans 13 residues. CDR3 nucleotides: TGCGCCAGCAGCCCCGGAGGGTGGGATGAGCAGTTCTTC. Translating it yields CASSPGGWDEQFF.

This clonotype was observed many times. J is TRBJ2-5 and V is TRBV7-2; maybe TRBD2 (5 bases). Trimming pared 3 bases from V and 2 bases from J, leaving 10 bases between. Germline CDR1 and CDR2: SGHTA and FQGNSA. This CDR3 contains 14 residues. In DNA, the CDR3 is TGTGCCAGCAGCTTCGGGATTCATCAAGAGACCCAGTACTTC. Its translation is CASSFGIHQETQYF.

This sequence joins TRBV19 and TRBJ2-1, with D perhaps matching TRBD1 (5 bases). Germline CDR1 and CDR2: LNHDA and SQIVND (reference sequence). The V end was cut by 6 bases, the J end by 0 bases, with 15 bases between. This CDR3 has 16 residues. CDR3 DNA sequence: TGTGCCAGTAGCTACAGGATCCTGAGCTCCTACAATGAGCAGTTCTTC. It codes for CASSYRILSSYNEQFF.

This clonotype was detected only a few times. The chain recombines TRBV20-1 with TRBJ2-5; 9 bases fit TRBD2. This CDR3 is built from 15 residues. Looked up from germline, CDR1 is DFQATT and CDR2 is SNEGSKA (reference sequence). J was trimmed by 5 bases and V by 3 bases; bases with no gene match: 10. CDR3 nucleotides: TGCAGTGCTAGCCCCTCGCGGGAGGGCCCCGAGACCCAGTACTTC. As protein: CSASPSREGPETQYF.

Ten or more counts support this clonotype. This chain connects TRBV2 to TRBJ2-4; D perhaps matches TRBD1 (8 bases). The ends were cut back, 4 bases at V and 8 bases at J, with 18 bases in the middle. Germline CDR1 and CDR2: SNHLY and FYNNEI. The CDR3 has 15 residues. The CDR3 DNA sequence: TGTGCCAGCAGTGGCCGGACAGGGAGGGGTGACATTCAGTACTTC. Residues: CASSGRTGRGDIQYF.

This chain uses TRBV29-1 with TRBJ2-7, with 7 bases fitting TRBD1. The germline gives CDR1 SQVTM, CDR2 ANQGSEA. Unmatched junction bases numbered 3, after V lost 3 bases and J lost 1 base. This CDR3 contains 13 residues. CDR3 DNA: TGCAGCGTTGAGAAACAGGGGTCCTACGAGCAGTACTTC. The encoded protein is CSVEKQGSYEQYF.

The chain links TRBV11-2 to TRBJ2-5; D gene unclear. V gave up 3 bases and J gave up 3 bases, with 8 bases separating them. Germline CDR1 reads SGHAT; CDR2 reads FQNNGV. CDR3 size: 13 residues. Written as DNA, the CDR3 is TGTGCCAGCAGCTTGACGGACGAAGAGACCCAGTACTTC. Its protein is CASSLTDEETQYF.

There are a few counts of this clonotype. The J gene is TRBJ2-5, the V gene TRBV4-2; 9 bases match TRBD2. After removal of 0 bases from V and 4 bases from J, the junction contained 3 bases not matched to a gene. Germline loops: CDR1 LGHNA, CDR2 YNFKEQ. The CDR3 contains 15 residues. The CDR3 protein is CASSQDSGSRETQYF. The CDR3 nucleotides are TGTGCCAGCAGCCAAGATAGCGGGAGCAGAGAGACCCAGTACTTC.

This clonotype was observed a handful of times. J is TRBJ2-7 and V is TRBV25-1; tentative D call: TRBD2 (6 bases). The CDR3 is 15 amino acids. Trimming removed 5 bases from V and 0 bases from J, with 14 bases in between. Germline V CDR1 and CDR2: MGHDK, SYGVNS. DNA for the CDR3: TGTGCCAGCAGTCCTTTGAGCGGGTACTCCTACGAGCAGTACTTC. Translating it yields CASSPLSGYSYEQYF.

The CDR3 spells CASGGSRQETQYF. The CDR3 DNA is TGTGCTAGCGGCGGGTCCAGACAAGAGACCCAGTACTTC. This sequence joins TRBV7-7 and TRBJ2-5, with D possibly TRBD2 on 6 matching bases. Germline-derived CDR1 and CDR2 are SSHAT and FNYEAQ (reference sequence). This CDR3 has 13 residues.

The CDR3 region has the DNA TGCAGTGCTAGGGACCCGACAGGGCGGTATGGCTACACCTTC. Amino acids: CSARDPTGRYGYTF. This sequence joins TRBV20-1 and TRBJ1-2; TRBD1 aligns across 7 bases. This CDR3 contains 14 residues. Trimming cost V 3 bases and J 5 bases; bases outside gene matches: 9. Germline CDR1 DFQATT, CDR2 SNEGSKA (reference sequence).

Comments on this clonotype: A much larger clone differs by one base, so this may be a read error. This chain joins TRBV20-1 and TRBJ2-2; 8 bases agree with TRBD2. After removal of 3 bases from V and 1 base from J, the junction contained 1 base not matched to a gene. The germline gives CDR1 DFQATT, CDR2 SNEGSKA (reference sequence). The CDR3 totals 14 residues. CDR3 region: CSARRGVNTGELFF. The CDR3 DNA follows: TGCAGTGCTAGGCGGGGGGTGAACACCGGGGAGCTGTTTTTT.